A selection of T cell receptor beta chains follows, all from one sample in a study of OX40 agonist ivuxolimab in advanced cancers. Sequencing was performed with immunoSEQ multiplex PCR; in TCRdb, only in-frame clones are kept and a portion is missing. The sample includes around 75,000 clones, 70% to 90% of them seen just once. This specimen consisted of CD4+ or CD8+ T cells sorted from blood, obtained in a trial of the OX40 agonist ivuxolimab. These receptors were taken from an adult with an advanced solid tumor such as melanoma, head and neck, liver or kidney cancer. Each CDR3 is given with its conserved first and last residue.

>14|TRBJ2-5|TRBV5-1
CASGLSWGAETQYF
>15|TRBJ1-2|TRBV4-1
CASSNPGQGAYGYTF
>14|TRBJ1-1|TRBV7-8
CASSPGTINTEAFF
>15|TRBJ2-7|TRBV10-2
CASSEWMAYLPEQYF
>14|TRBJ1-5|TRBV2
CASSEWGGRSPQHF
>17|TRBJ2-1|TRBV9
CASSQSTGLAGFDEQFF
>15|TRBJ2-1|TRBV7-3
CASSPRVAEGKEQFF
>13|TRBJ1-2|TRBV6-5
CASSYLHEGCYTF
>15|TRBJ2-7|TRBV28
CVSAWTGTLGYEQYF
>13|TRBJ2-1|TRBV10-3
CATATGTGYEQFF
>13|TRBJ2-7|TRBV7-9
CASSKGVSYEQYF
>18|TRBJ1-1|TRBV4-1
CASSQSPTGFEGNTEAFF
>13|TRBJ1-1|TRBV6-1
CASSDRGNTEAFF
>14|TRBJ2-7|TRBV13
CASSSNDRSYEQYF
>13|TRBJ2-7|TRBV6-1
CASSRDARYEQYF
>13|TRBJ1-1|TRBV5-4
CASSSTGASEAFF
>17|TRBJ2-5|TRBV6-1
CASSAQDRRNLQETQYF
>14|TRBJ1-1|TRBV5-1
CASSLATGNTEAFF
>15|TRBJ1-4|TRBV7-7
CASSQSATANEKLFF
>14|TRBJ2-7|TRBV28
CASSFGAGSYEQYF
>15|TRBJ2-7|TRBV13
CASSPALAGNYEQYF
>13|TRBJ1-4|TRBV5-5
CASSLATNEKLFF
>12|TRBJ1-2|TRBV11-2
CASSSNWSGYTF
>15|TRBJ2-5|TRBV18
CASSPRRTDQETQYF
>15|TRBJ2-1|TRBV27
CASRPGAGDYNEQFF
>15|TRBJ2-3|TRBV2
CASSPRGRGSDTQYF
>15|TRBJ2-5|TRBV18
CASSPTVDSAETQYF
>12|TRBJ2-2|TRBV15
CALRTNTGELFF
>14|TRBJ2-5|TRBV29-1
CSARIQGKPETQYF
>12|TRBJ2-7|TRBV5-4
CASSPGQREQYF
>18|TRBJ2-1|TRBV6-1
CASSEALRTSGAYNEQFF
>17|TRBJ1-4|TRBV4-1
CASSQEGQGLTNEKLFF
>14|TRBJ2-7|TRBV7-9
CASSLDGQAHEQYF
>14|TRBJ2-7|TRBV7-2
CASSTQGLGYEQYF
>14|TRBJ2-7|TRBV2
CASRRGDRIYGQYF
>14|TRBJ2-1|TRBV27
CASSLYGGEGEQFF
>15|TRBJ1-1|TRBV6-1
CASSENLFKGTEAFF
>14|TRBJ2-5|TRBV27
CASMGTHYQETQYF
>16|TRBJ1-6|TRBV27
CASSTEGTGFGSPLHF
>15|TRBJ2-1|TRBV5-4
CASSLAGGAYNEQFF
>13|TRBJ1-2|TRBV7-2
CASSSREGEPYTF
>15|TRBJ2-3|TRBV10-1
CASSADRAGTDTQYF
>16|TRBJ2-1|TRBV28
CARRTSGPIMGNEQFF
>12|TRBJ1-2|TRBV29-1
CSVEWGGYGYTF
>14|TRBJ2-3|TRBV19
CASWVAWGTDTQYF
>17|TRBJ1-2|TRBV4-1
CASSQVIRQRDLYGYTF
>14|TRBJ2-7|TRBV28
CASRSPGGTYEQYF
>18|TRBJ2-7|TRBV5-1
CASSLRASGGAFSYEQYF
>13|TRBJ1-1|TRBV6-1
CASSEEFSTEAFF
>11|TRBJ2-5|TRBV2
CASTRDRATYF
>14|TRBJ1-5|TRBV5-1
CASSPGQGYEPQHF
>16|TRBJ2-7|TRBV28
CASSFPLTGGANQQYF
>13|TRBJ2-2|TRBV27
CASSFSNTGELFF
>16|TRBJ2-5|TRBV4-1
CASSQVTGGNQETQYF
>16|TRBJ2-1|TRBV27
CASSSLSGGRDNEQFF
>13|TRBJ2-6|TRBV18
CASSPFGANVLTF
>15|TRBJ2-1|TRBV6-5
CASSPDYSTFNEQFF
>14|TRBJ2-5|TRBV5-1
CASSLDARQETQYF
>17|TRBJ2-3|TRBV4-2
CASSQDHSGGAADTQYF